These T cell receptor beta chains were read from a single sample in a study of blood T cell repertoires in COVID-19. Generated by immunoSEQ multiplex PCR, the TCRdb table keeps only in-frame clones and is missing some. The sample yields about 210,000 clones, 82% seen once. Sequencing used peripheral blood. Source of these receptors: a woman in her 40s with acute or convalescent COVID-19. Each CDR3 is given with its conserved first and last residue. The D gene is left open where the match is weak. Rows may omit the clone size; those that give it use once, few, many or a size class.

TRBV7-8,TRBJ2-1,once,TRBD2,TGTGCCAGCAGCTTACCCCAAAGACTAGCGGTAACCTACAATGAGCAGTTCTTC,CASSLPQRLAVTYNEQFF
TRBV24-1,TRBJ2-1,.,TRBD2,TGTGCCACCAGTGGGGGGGGGAACACCTACAATGAGCAGTTCTTC,CATSGGGNTYNEQFF
TRBV11-2,TRBJ2-1,.,.,TGTGCCAGCAGCCAAGGTAGCCCTTCCTACAATGAGCAGTTCTTC,CASSQGSPSYNEQFF
TRBV19,TRBJ2-3,.,TRBD2,TGTGCCAGTAGTCCGAGGACTAGCGGGAGGAGCCCAGATACGCAGTATTTT,CASSPRTSGRSPDTQYF
TRBV18,TRBJ1-1,few,.,TGTGCCAGCTCGCGCAAAGAAGCAAATGAAGCTTTCTTT,CASSRKEANEAFF
TRBV18,TRBJ1-3,.,.,TGTGCCAGCTCACCCTCGGTGGCAGGGGCTGGAAACACCATATATTTT,CASSPSVAGAGNTIYF
TRBV3-1/TRBV3-2,TRBJ2-7,.,TRBD1,TGTGCCAGCAGCCTCGGGACAGCGAGATCGCCCGAGCAGTACTTC,CASSLGTARSPEQYF
TRBV6-5,TRBJ2-2,.,TRBD2,TGTGCCAGCAGCGGGGGGGGGCCCGGGGAGCTGTTTTTT,CASSGGGPGELFF
TRBV6-5,TRBJ1-6,.,TRBD1,TGTGCCAGCAGTCCGGGACAGGGGGGTTCACCCCTCCACTTT,CASSPGQGGSPLHF
TRBV19,TRBJ2-1,.,TRBD2,TGTGCCAGTAGTAAGGCGGGAGAGTCCTACAATGAGCAGTTCTTC,CASSKAGESYNEQFF
TRBV5-8,TRBJ1-5,.,.,TGTGCCAGCAGCCCACAAGGGGCAACCCGACCTTATAGCAATCAGCCCCAGCATTTT,CASSPQGATRPYSNQPQHF
TRBV27,TRBJ2-7,once,.,TGTGCCAGCAGGGACAGAACCTACGAGCAGTACTTC,CASRDRTYEQYF
TRBV6-1,TRBJ1-1,.,.,TGTGCCAGCAGGTACAGGGTCACTGAAGCTTTCTTT,CASRYRVTEAFF
TRBV5-1,TRBJ2-1,once,TRBD2,TGCGCCAGCAGCTTGACTAGCGTTGAGCAGTTCTTC,CASSLTSVEQFF
TRBV5-1,TRBJ2-7,.,.,TGCGCCAGCAGCAGGGGGTTCTACGAGCAGTACTTC,CASSRGFYEQYF
TRBV6-5,TRBJ1-2,.,.,TGTGCCAGCACCGACCAGGGGCTATATGGCTACACCTTC,CASTDQGLYGYTF
TRBV5-6,TRBJ2-7,.,TRBD1,TGTGCCAGCAGCTTCGCCAGGGGGCAGGAGCAGTACTTC,CASSFARGQEQYF
TRBV6-2/TRBV6-3,TRBJ2-1,.,TRBD2,TGTGCCAGCAGTCTCGGACTAGCTGGTGAGCAGTTCTTC,CASSLGLAGEQFF
TRBV10-3,TRBJ2-3,.,TRBD2,TGTGCCATCAGTGAGGGACTAGCGGGACTTGGGGCTAGCACAGATACGCAGTATTTT,CAISEGLAGLGASTDTQYF
TRBV5-5,TRBJ1-5,.,TRBD1,TGTGCCAGCAGCTTAACAGGGGCGCTTAATCAGCCCCAGCATTTT,CASSLTGALNQPQHF
TRBV30,TRBJ2-1,.,TRBD2,TGTGCCTGGAGAAAAGCGGGAGGGTCCTACAATGAGCAGTTCTTC,CAWRKAGGSYNEQFF
TRBV24-1,TRBJ2-2,.,TRBD2,TGTGCCACCAGTGACCATGGGACTAGCGTCAGAGGGCGTTACACCGGGGAGCTGTTTTTT,CATSDHGTSVRGRYTGELFF
TRBV6-2/TRBV6-3,TRBJ1-5,.,.,TGTGCCAGCAGTTGGTTCGGGGGTCCAAATCAGCCCCAGCATTTT,CASSWFGGPNQPQHF
TRBV2,TRBJ2-7,.,.,TGTGCCAGCAGCGCGGGACGGAGACCCTACGAGCAGTACTTC,CASSAGRRPYEQYF
TRBV19,TRBJ1-6,.,TRBD1,TGTGCCAGTAGGGCCGGACAGGGGGGGTCCTATAATTCACCCCTCCACTTT,CASRAGQGGSYNSPLHF
TRBV5-6,TRBJ1-2,.,TRBD1,TGTGCCAGCAGGATGGACAGGGTGTGGGGCTACACCTTC,CASRMDRVWGYTF
TRBV5-1,TRBJ2-7,.,TRBD2,TGCGCCAGCAGCAATAGCGGGTCCTCCTACGAGCAGTACTTC,CASSNSGSSYEQYF
TRBV4-1,TRBJ2-7,.,TRBD2,TGCGCCAGCAGCCGGGAGGGGTACGGGGTGGACGAGCAGTACTTC,CASSREGYGVDEQYF
TRBV4-2,TRBJ1-2,.,.,TGTGCCAGCAGCCAAGACAGAACCTACTATGGCTACACCTTC,CASSQDRTYYGYTF